The 13 T cell receptor beta chains reported below all come from one sample, sequenced in a study of cytomegalovirus exposure and HLA in healthy donors. PCR employed 60 Vbeta and 13 Jbeta primers. The assay was immunoSEQ multiplex PCR, and TCRdb's table has in-frame clones only and misses some. Counted here are around 140,000 clones, 80% occurring once; the ten biggest clones make up roughly 4.8%. The sample taken for sequencing was PBMCs. The receptors originated from a man aged 35-49 years in good health and CMV-seronegative.

The chain uses TRBV5-6 and TRBJ2-2; TRBD1 matches at 9 bases. Germline loops: CDR1 SGHDT, CDR2 YYEEEE. This CDR3 is built from 15 residues. V lost 0 bases, J lost 5 bases, and 2 bases stayed unmatched. CDR3 loop: CASSLGDRATGELFF. The CDR3 coding sequence is TGTGCCAGCAGCTTGGGGGACAGGGCGACCGGGGAGCTGTTTTTT.

This chain links TRBV7-2 with TRBJ1-2; unclear D gene. CDR1 is SGHTA and CDR2 is FQGNSA in the germline V gene. The CDR3 totals 13 residues. V gave up 5 bases and J gave up 6 bases, with 13 bases separating them. The CDR3 coding sequence is TGTGCCAGCAGCCCTGCTCGGGTAGATGGCTACACCTTC. The encoded protein is CASSPARVDGYTF.

This clone was detected once. The chain has TRBV19 and TRBJ1-2; D is unresolved. This CDR3 contains 13 residues. V lost 3 bases, J lost 1 base, and 6 bases lay in between. Germline CDR1 is LNHDA and CDR2 is SQIVND (reference sequence). CDR3 DNA: TGTGCCAGTAGTATGACGGGTAACTATGGCTACACCTTC. Translated, it gives CASSMTGNYGYTF.

The chain recombines TRBV6-5 with TRBJ1-2, with D tentatively TRBD1 (5 bases). Germline V lookup: CDR1 MNHEY, CDR2 SVGAGI. The germline V and J ends were trimmed by 4 bases and 2 bases, with 14 bases remaining between them. The CDR3 runs 15 residues. CDR3 region: CASSSHGQGNYGYTF. In DNA, the CDR3 is TGTGCCAGCAGTTCCCACGGACAAGGCAACTATGGCTACACCTTC.

This clone occurred once. The genes are TRBV14 and TRBJ1-1, with a possible D match to TRBD1 (6 bases). Germline V gives CDR1 SGHDN, CDR2 FVKESK. The CDR3 sequence is 15 residues long. V lost 5 bases and J lost 1, with 14 bases in between. CDR3 in amino acids: CASSFNTGRNTEAFF. In nucleotides, the CDR3 is TGTGCCAGCAGCTTTAACACAGGGAGGAACACTGAAGCTTTCTTT.

The rearrangement links TRBV19 to TRBJ2-2; 8 nucleotides line up with TRBD2. Per the germline V gene, CDR1 is LNHDA and CDR2 is SQIVND (reference sequence). The CDR3 has 16 residues. V dropped 1 base and J dropped 4; count of bases not matched to a gene: 5. In nucleotides, the CDR3 is TGTGCCAGTAGTATAGCGGGGGGGCCTGGCACCGGGGAGCTGTTTTTT. As protein: CASSIAGGPGTGELFF.

Concerning this clone: Other DNA variants within this sample encode the same CDR3. The rearrangement uses TRBV5-1 and TRBJ1-1; D is possibly TRBD1 (6 bases). From germline, CDR1 is SGHRS and CDR2 YFSETQ. Between the trimmed V and J ends, which lost 0 bases and 3 bases, there was a span of 12 bases. CDR3 length: 15 amino acids. The DNA for the CDR3 is TGCGCCAGCAGCTTGGCCGGGGGGCTTGACACTGAAGCTTTCTTT. Its protein product is CASSLAGGLDTEAFF.

The rearrangement links TRBV5-1 to TRBJ1-4, with a possible D match to TRBD1 (5 bases). Germline CDR1 and CDR2: SGHRS and YFSETQ. Trimming left V 1 base short and J 6 bases short, with 10 bases between. CDR3 length: 14 amino acids. The CDR3 loop reads CASSLIGVDEKLFF. Here the CDR3 DNA reads TGCGCCAGCAGCTTGATAGGGGTCGATGAAAAACTGTTTTTT. The full variable domain, completed using reference TRBV5-1 and TRBJ1-4, is KAGVTQTPRYLIKTRGQQVTLSCSPISGHRSVSWYQQTPGQGLQFLFEYFSETQRNKGNFPGRFSGRQFSNSRSEMNVSTLELGDSALYLCASSLIGVDEKLFFGSGTQLSVL.

The V call is TRBV5-6, the J call TRBJ2-4; TRBD1 might be the D (6 bases). Germline-derived CDR1 and CDR2 are SGHDT and YYEEEE. This CDR3 has 17 amino acids. V lost 0 bases to trimming and J lost 1 base, with 14 bases between them. Here the CDR3 reads CASSLVVGAPAKNIQYF. CDR3 DNA sequence: TGTGCCAGCAGCTTGGTAGTGGGGGCGCCGGCCAAAAACATTCAGTACTTC. Combining the CDR3 with reference TRBV5-6 and TRBJ2-4 gives the whole variable domain DAGVTQSPTHLIKTRGQQVTLRCSPKSGHDTVSWYQQALGQGPQFIFQYYEEEERQRGNFPDRFSGHQFPNYSSELNVNALLLGDSALYLCASSLVVGAPAKNIQYFGAGTRLSVL.

The rearrangement links TRBV15 to TRBJ2-7; D perhaps matches TRBD1 (5 bases). The germline V gene has CDR1 LNHNV and CDR2 YYDKDF (reference sequence). The CDR3 runs to 13 residues. Trimming removed 0 bases at V and 7 bases at J, with 10 bases between. As DNA, the CDR3 is TGTGCCACCAGCAGAGATATCGACAGAGAGCAGTACTTC. Amino acid sequence: CATSRDIDREQYF.

The rearrangement joins TRBV7-9 to TRBJ1-1; no reliable D call. Trimming pared 4 bases from V and 9 bases from J, leaving 21 bases between. The germline gives CDR1 SEHNR, CDR2 FQNEAQ (reference sequence). The CDR3 runs 15 residues. Written as DNA, the CDR3 is TGTGCCAGCAGCTCCATGGGTTTTGTGGGAGATCAAGCTTTCTTT. This sequence encodes CASSSMGFVGDQAFF.

The chain uses TRBV10-2 and TRBJ2-1, with TRBD2 matching over 10 bases. V shed 0 bases and J 4 bases; nucleotides not matched to a gene: 6. Germline V gene sequence: CDR1 WSHSY, CDR2 SAAADI. The CDR3 has 17 residues. The DNA for the CDR3 is TGCGCCAGCAGTGAGTCAAGCGGGGGGGCCCTTTACAATGAGCAGTTCTTC. This translates into CASSESSGGALYNEQFF.

The chain uses TRBV7-9 and TRBJ1-4, with a tentative D call TRBD1 (5 bases). Germline lookup yields CDR1 SEHNR and CDR2 FQNEAQ (reference sequence). Trimming removed 6 bases at V and 5 bases at J, with 13 bases between. The CDR3 extends over 14 amino acids. CDR3 in DNA: TGTGCCAGCAGGTCAGGGAATACGAATGAAAAACTGTTTTTT. It is translated as CASRSGNTNEKLFF.